These 14 T cell receptor beta chains were sequenced from one sample in a study (dated by TCRdb to about 2015). Library prep was done by 5' RACE. Sequencing used an Illumina MiSeq. TCRdb's own reprocessing of the public reads used fastp at Q25 and MiXCR and kept productive beta chains. One record per CDR3 amino acid sequence lists the most common genes and DNA. The sample table records 50,000 to 65,000 distinct CDR3 sequences; less than 25% of these occur just once. Roughly 2.9% of the sample is in the top ten clones. CD4+CD25+CD127-/low cells were isolated as Tregs. Input material: tumor-infiltrating Tregs sorted from the breast tumor. The receptors were gathered from a female donor with breast cancer.

The chain employs TRBV7-2 and TRBJ2-5; 9 bases match TRBD2. Germline V CDR1 and CDR2: SGHTA, FQGNSA. There are 17 residues in the CDR3. J gave up 5 bases and V 4 bases, and 14 bases lay outside the gene matches. The CDR3 DNA reads TGTGCCAGCAGCTCCAGCGGCGGTAGCGGGAGCCGCGAGACCCAGTACTTC. It specifies CASSSSGGSGSRETQYF.

In its sample, this clonotype was seen a few times. The chain is built from TRBV28 and TRBJ1-2, with D uncertain. CDR1 MDHEN and CDR2 SYDVKM come from the germline V gene. Trimming left V 2 bases short and J 4 bases short, with 8 bases between. This CDR3 region has 13 residues. The CDR3 DNA follows: TGTGCCAGCAGTTTAAACAGCCCCTATGGCTACACCTTC. It is translated as CASSLNSPYGYTF.

This clonotype has a handful of counts. The chain combines TRBV5-1 with TRBJ2-7, with a tentative D call TRBD1 (6 bases). Germline assignment: CDR1 SGHRS and CDR2 YFSETQ. The CDR3 spans 15 residues. Trimming removed 3 bases from V and 0 bases from J, with 13 bases in between. The CDR3 region is CASSSEGQSSYEQYF. The DNA for the CDR3 is TGCGCCAGCAGCTCCGAAGGACAGAGCTCCTACGAGCAGTACTTC. Combining the CDR3 with reference TRBV5-1 and TRBJ2-7 gives the whole variable domain KAGVTQTPRYLIKTRGQQVTLSCSPISGHRSVSWYQQTPGQGLQFLFEYFSETQRNKGNFPGRFSGRQFSNSRSEMNVSTLELGDSALYLCASSSEGQSSYEQYFGPGTRLTVT.

This CDR3 reads CASSQSGNWAGREAFF. In DNA, the CDR3 is TGTGCCAGCAGCCAATCGGGGAATTGGGCGGGACGTGAAGCTTTCTTT. The chain is built from TRBV16 and TRBJ1-1; D is possibly TRBD1 (5 bases). The CDR3 consists of 16 residues. Germline V CDR1 and CDR2: KGHSY, FQNENV. With 0 bases removed from V and 7 bases from J, the gap between germline ends came to 18 bases.

The rearrangement uses TRBV6-2 or TRBV6-3 and TRBJ1-5, with 8 bases lining up with TRBD1. The germline gives CDR1 MNHEY, CDR2 SVGEGT. The CDR3 loop spans 13 amino acids. V was pared by 10 bases and J by 7 bases, with 9 bases of the junction left unmatched. The CDR3, as DNA: TGTGCCATCAGCCAGACAGGGGTCCAGCCCCAGCATTTT. Protein: CAISQTGVQPQHF.

The V call is TRBV18, the J call TRBJ2-7; D is ambiguous. The germline CDR1 and CDR2 sequences are KGHSH and LQKENI. The length of the CDR3 is 15 residues. V gave up 1 base and J gave up 4 bases, with 14 bases separating them. CDR3 protein: CASSPLGRTTYEQYF. CDR3 DNA sequence: TGTGCCAGCTCACCACTAGGACGGACGACATACGAGCAGTACTTC.

This clonotype occurred a few times. The chain recombines TRBV6-2 or TRBV6-3 with TRBJ1-2; 7 positions agree with TRBD1. V lost 7 bases, J lost 7 bases, and 12 bases stayed unmatched. This CDR3 region has 14 residues. Looked up from germline, CDR1 is MNHEY and CDR2 is SVGEGT. The CDR3 region has the DNA TGTGCCAGCAACGTGGAGGGGGCATTAGGTGGCTACACCTTC. Translated, it gives CASNVEGALGGYTF.

This clonotype has at least ten counts. The rearrangement links TRBV29-1 to TRBJ2-4; tentative D call: TRBD2 (6 bases). This CDR3 spans 15 amino acids. Per the germline V gene, CDR1 is SQVTM and CDR2 is ANQGSEA. V lost 6 bases, J lost 0 bases, and 15 bases lay in between. The CDR3 sequence: CSVSGTPIAKNIQYF. CDR3 sequence (DNA): TGCAGCGTCTCCGGGACTCCAATAGCCAAAAACATTCAGTACTTC. Drawing the rest from reference TRBV29-1 and TRBJ2-4, the complete variable domain is SAVISQKPSRDICQRGTSLTIQCQVDSQVTMMFWYRQQPGQSLTLIATANQGSEATYESGFVIDKFPISRPNLTFSTLTVSNMSPEDSSIYLCSVSGTPIAKNIQYFGAGTRLSVL.

This clonotype was found many times. Here the CDR3 reads CAISDMRATEAFF. The CDR3 DNA is TGTGCCATCAGTGACATGAGAGCCACTGAAGCTTTCTTT. The chain uses TRBV10-3 and TRBJ1-1; D is uncertain. Trimming pared 3 bases from V and 4 bases from J, leaving 9 bases between. This CDR3 has 13 residues. Germline assignment: CDR1 ENHRY and CDR2 SYGVKD.

The chain is built from TRBV7-8 and TRBJ1-2; D may be TRBD1 (6 bases). CDR3 size: 13 residues. Looked up from germline, CDR1 is SGHVS and CDR2 is FQNEAQ. V dropped 5 bases and J dropped 8 bases, with 15 bases sitting between them. CDR3 in DNA: TGTGCCAGCAGCCCAATTAGGGGGGAGGGCTACACCTTC. It translates to CASSPIRGEGYTF.

This clonotype was picked up many times. The CDR3 DNA reads TGTGCCAGCAGCTTAGCGGGAGCGTCCGGGGAGCTGTTTTTT. Translated, it gives CASSLAGASGELFF. The rearrangement links TRBV7-8 to TRBJ2-2; the D gene is possibly TRBD2 (5 bases). This CDR3 is 14 amino acids long. Trimming stripped 0 bases from V and 6 bases from J, with 8 bases between. Germline V gene lookup returns CDR1 SGHVS and CDR2 FQNEAQ.

The chain couples TRBV7-6 to TRBJ2-5; 7 bases map to TRBD2. This CDR3 spans 17 amino acids. Trimming cost V 5 bases and J 0 bases; bases outside gene matches: 12. CDR1 SGHVS and CDR2 FNYEAQ come from the germline V gene. CDR3 nucleotides: TGTGCCAGCAGCCCCCGAATGACTAGCCGAAACCAAGAGACCCAGTACTTC. Protein sequence: CASSPRMTSRNQETQYF.

Details on this clonotype: A much larger clone differs from this one at a single base, so this may be a read error. This sequence joins TRBV7-3 and TRBJ1-1; D gene ambiguous. The CDR3 runs 13 residues. Per germline, CDR1 SGHTA and CDR2 FQGTGA. CDR3 sequence reads: CASSPGPRTEASF. CDR3 bases: TGTGCCAGCAGCCCCGGGCCGAGGACTGAAGCTTCCTTT.

The genes are TRBV5-1 and TRBJ2-3, with D unresolved. Looked up from germline, CDR1 is SGHRS and CDR2 is YFSETQ. CDR3 length equals 15 residues. Trimming left V 0 bases short and J 2 bases short, with 10 bases between. The CDR3 loop reads CASSLEAPVTDTQYF. CDR3 nucleotide sequence: TGCGCCAGCAGCTTGGAAGCGCCCGTCACAGATACGCAGTATTTT.